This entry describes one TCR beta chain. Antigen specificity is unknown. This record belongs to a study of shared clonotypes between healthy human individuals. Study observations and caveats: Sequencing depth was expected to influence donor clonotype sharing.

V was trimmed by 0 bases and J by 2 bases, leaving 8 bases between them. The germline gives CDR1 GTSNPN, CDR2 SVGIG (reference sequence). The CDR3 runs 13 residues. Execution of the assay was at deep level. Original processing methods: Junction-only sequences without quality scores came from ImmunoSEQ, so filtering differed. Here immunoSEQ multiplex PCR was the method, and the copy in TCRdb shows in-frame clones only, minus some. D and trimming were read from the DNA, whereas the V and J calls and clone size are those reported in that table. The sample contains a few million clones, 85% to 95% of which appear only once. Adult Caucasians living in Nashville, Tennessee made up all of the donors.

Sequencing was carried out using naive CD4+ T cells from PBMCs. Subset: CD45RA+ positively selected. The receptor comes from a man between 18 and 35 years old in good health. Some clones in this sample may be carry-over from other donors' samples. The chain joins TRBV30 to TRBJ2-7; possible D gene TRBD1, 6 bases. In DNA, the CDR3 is TGTGCCTGGAGTGTAGACAGGACCTACGAGCAGTACTTC. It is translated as CAWSVDRTYEQYF.